The clone carrying this T cell receptor beta chain was recorded a few times. These data are taken from a study of blood T cell repertoires in COVID-19. The wider study: The study drew acute and convalescent COVID-19 samples from the United States, Italy and Spain. Sources were T cells, B-cell-depleted T cells, or PBMCs; the material itself was cDNA or gDNA.

Study processing details: From reference gene primer amplification, estimates of nucleated cell counts were derived. The assay was immunoSEQ multiplex PCR, and TCRdb's table has in-frame clones only and misses some. D and trimming were read from the DNA, whereas the V and J calls and clone size are those reported in that table. The data show 300,000 to 400,000 clones, with about 88% seen just once and more than 5.5% held by the top ten. The junction had 4 bases not matched to a gene; V was cut back by 5 bases and J by 2 bases. The germline V gene has CDR1 KGHSH and CDR2 LQKENI. The CDR3 sequence is 16 residues long.

Sequencing was carried out using peripheral blood. The chain joins TRBV18 to TRBJ2-7; 15 bases line up with TRBD2. This receptor was taken from a woman in her seventies with COVID-19, enrolled during active disease. The DNA for the CDR3 is TGTGCCAGCTCAACGGGACTAGCGGGGGGCGCCTACGAGCAGTACTTC. Encoded protein: CASSTGLAGGAYEQYF.